This T cell receptor (beta chain) was identified in a study of T cell responses to AZD1222 COVID-19 vaccine. Germline loops: CDR1 SGHRS, CDR2 YFSETQ. The V end lost 4 bases, the J end lost 2 bases, and 16 bases lay between the germline ends. The CDR3 runs 15 residues. Libraries were prepared by immunoSEQ multiplex PCR; TCRdb keeps only in-frame clonotypes and omits some of them. Here the sample spans about 170,000 clones, about 85% being singletons. This TCR was sampled from an adult in good health. This chain connects TRBV5-1 to TRBJ2-7; D may match TRBD1 or TRBD2 (5 bases each). The source material was peripheral blood, sampled on day 0 of AZD1222 vaccination. The CDR3 protein is CASSPDLGVPYEQYF. For the CDR3, the DNA is TGCGCCAGCAGCCCGGACTTGGGGGTACCCTACGAGCAGTACTTC.